This entry features one T cell receptor beta chain sequence. Its antigen is currently unknown. The sample originates from a study of OX40 agonist ivuxolimab in advanced cancers. Study information: Ivuxolimab, an agonistic anti-OX40 (CD134) antibody, was given to patients. Prior anti-PD-1, anti-PD-L1 or anti-CTLA-4 therapy was allowed; more than 30% had some. Findings of the study overall: Clonal expansion from baseline to week 6 occurred in both CD4+ and CD8+ T cells. Expanded clones were, on average, more numerous in CD8+ T cells than in CD4+.

Method: immunoSEQ multiplex PCR; TCRdb's copy keeps in-frame clones and lacks some. Here the sample spans some 50,000 clones, 75% to 80% being singletons. The ends were cut back, 5 bases at V and 0 bases at J, with 14 bases in the middle. The CDR3 totals 15 residues. CDR1 is ENHRY and CDR2 is SYGVKD in the germline V gene. This clonotype was sampled from an adult with an advanced solid tumor such as melanoma, head and neck, liver or kidney cancer. This material consisted of CD4+ or CD8+ T cells sorted from blood, taken in a trial of the OX40 agonist ivuxolimab. The chain combines TRBV10-3 with TRBJ2-7, with unresolved D. This chain's CDR3 is CAISSPDKGSYEQYF. The CDR3 DNA is TGTGCCATCAGTTCTCCCGACAAGGGCTCCTACGAGCAGTACTTC.